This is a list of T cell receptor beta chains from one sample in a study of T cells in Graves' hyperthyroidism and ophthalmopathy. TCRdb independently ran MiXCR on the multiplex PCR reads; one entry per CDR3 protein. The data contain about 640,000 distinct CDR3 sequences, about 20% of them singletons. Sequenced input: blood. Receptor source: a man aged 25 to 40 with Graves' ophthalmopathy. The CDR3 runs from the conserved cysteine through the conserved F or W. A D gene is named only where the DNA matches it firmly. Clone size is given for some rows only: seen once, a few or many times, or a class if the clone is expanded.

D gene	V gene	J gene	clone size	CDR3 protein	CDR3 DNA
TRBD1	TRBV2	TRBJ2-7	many	CASRTHRDRYEEQYF	TGTGCCAGCAGGACCCACCGGGACAGATATGAGGAGCAGTACTTC
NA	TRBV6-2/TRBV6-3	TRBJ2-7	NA	CASSLRPPRASREQYF	TGTGCCAGCAGTCTACGTCCTCCGAGGGCCTCGCGCGAGCAGTACTTC
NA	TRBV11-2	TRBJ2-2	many	CASSFKNTGELFF	TGTGCCAGCAGCTTCAAGAACACCGGGGAGCTGTTTTTT
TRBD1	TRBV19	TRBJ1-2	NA	CASSLNDRAIDYGYTF	TGTGCCAGTAGTCTCAATGACAGGGCCATTGACTATGGCTACACCTTC
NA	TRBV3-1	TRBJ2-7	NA	CASSQDFSNPLYEQYF	TGTGCCAGCAGCCAAGATTTTAGCAACCCCCTCTACGAGCAGTACTTC
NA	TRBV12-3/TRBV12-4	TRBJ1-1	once	CASSLRRGSTEAFF	TGTGCCAGCAGTCTACGCCGGGGGAGCACTGAAGCTTTCTTT
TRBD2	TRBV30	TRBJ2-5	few	CAWSYGTSGLGETQYF	TGTGCCTGGAGTTACGGGACTAGCGGACTAGGGGAGACCCAGTACTTC
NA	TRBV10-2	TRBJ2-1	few	CASSETGRKRLNNEQFF	TGCGCCAGCAGTGAGACCGGTCGGAAGCGGCTAAACAATGAGCAGTTCTTC
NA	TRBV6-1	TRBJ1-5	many	CASRQTSNQPQHF	TGTGCCAGCAGACAGACCTCCAATCAGCCCCAGCATTTT
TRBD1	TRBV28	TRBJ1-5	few	CASSLGTGGTEPQHF	TGTGCCAGCAGTTTGGGGACAGGGGGCACGGAGCCCCAGCATTTT
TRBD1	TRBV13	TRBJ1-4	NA	CASSSGTGAANEKLFF	TGTGCCAGCAGCTCCGGGACAGGGGCCGCTAATGAAAAACTGTTTTTT
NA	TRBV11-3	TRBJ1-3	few	CASSSSTGISGNTIYF	TGTGCCAGCAGCTCATCCACGGGAATCTCTGGAAACACCATATATTTT
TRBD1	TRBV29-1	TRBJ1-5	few	CSVQQGVDQPQHF	TGCAGCGTTCAACAGGGGGTGGATCAGCCCCAGCATTTT
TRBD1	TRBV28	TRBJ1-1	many	CASSSRGLKAFF	TGTGCCAGCAGTAGCAGGGGGCTCAAAGCTTTCTTT
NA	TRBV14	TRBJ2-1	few	CASSQGRGQVYYNEQFF	TGTGCCAGCAGCCAAGGGAGGGGGCAGGTGTATTACAATGAGCAGTTCTTC
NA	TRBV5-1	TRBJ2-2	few	CASSLSATGAGPTGELFF	TGCGCCAGCAGCTTGAGCGCTACGGGGGCAGGGCCCACCGGGGAGCTGTTTTTT
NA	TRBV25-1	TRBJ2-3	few	CASSGVGPDTQYF	TGTGCCAGCAGTGGAGTCGGTCCAGATACGCAGTATTTT
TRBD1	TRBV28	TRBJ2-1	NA	CASSLYQGAGDEQFF	TGTGCCAGCAGTTTATATCAGGGGGCTGGGGATGAGCAGTTCTTC
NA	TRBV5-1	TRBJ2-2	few	CASSLALASENTGELFF	TGCGCCAGCAGCTTGGCCTTGGCTAGCGAGAACACCGGGGAGCTGTTTTTT
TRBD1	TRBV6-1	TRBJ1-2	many	CASSRDSLFGYGYTF	TGTGCCAGCAGTCGGGACAGCCTTTTCGGCTATGGCTACACCTTC
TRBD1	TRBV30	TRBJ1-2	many	CASTGGLGYTF	TGTGCCAGCACAGGGGGCCTAGGCTACACCTTC
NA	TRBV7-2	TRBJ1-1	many	CASSFSQGRNTEAFF	TGTGCCAGCAGCTTTTCACAGGGTCGGAACACTGAAGCTTTCTTT
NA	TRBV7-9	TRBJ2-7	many	CASSRPGDRDYEQYF	TGTGCCAGCAGCCGCCCAGGTGACAGAGACTACGAGCAGTACTTC
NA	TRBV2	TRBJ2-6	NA	CASSVVRGGLSGANVLTF	TGTGCCAGCAGTGTGGTGAGGGGAGGACTCTCTGGGGCCAACGTCCTGACTTTC
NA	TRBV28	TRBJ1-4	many	CASSFFSGTEFNEKLFF	TGTGCCAGCAGTTTTTTTTCTGGGACGGAATTTAATGAAAAACTGTTTTTT
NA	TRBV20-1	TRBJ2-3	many	CSARDIRGTDTQYF	TGCAGTGCTAGAGACATACGAGGCACAGATACGCAGTATTTT
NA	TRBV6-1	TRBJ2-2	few	CASSRYLMTGFGGELFF	TGTGCCAGCAGCCGCTACCTAATGACCGGCTTCGGCGGGGAGCTGTTTTTT
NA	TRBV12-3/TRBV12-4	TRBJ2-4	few	CASSLGVGFAKNIQYF	TGTGCCAGCAGTTTAGGAGTCGGCTTTGCCAAAAACATTCAGTACTTC
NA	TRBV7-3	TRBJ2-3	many	CASSLSMTASTDTQYF	TGTGCCAGCAGCTTAAGTATGACAGCTAGCACAGATACGCAGTATTTT
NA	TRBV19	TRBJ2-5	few	CASKGGDAGQETQYF	TGTGCCAGTAAGGGGGGTGATGCGGGACAAGAGACCCAGTACTTC
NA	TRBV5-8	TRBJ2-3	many	CASSSGGVRTDTQYF	TGTGCCAGCAGCTCGGGTGGTGTGAGAACAGATACGCAGTATTTT
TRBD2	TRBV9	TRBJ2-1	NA	CASSVVASGAYNEQFF	TGTGCCAGCAGCGTAGTGGCTAGCGGAGCCTACAATGAGCAGTTCTTC
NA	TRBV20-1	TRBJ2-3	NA	CSARTAGFSTDTQYF	TGCAGTGCACGTACCGCAGGGTTTAGCACAGATACGCAGTATTTT
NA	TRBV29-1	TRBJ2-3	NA	CSVERENTDTQYF	TGCAGCGTTGAGCGCGAAAACACAGATACGCAGTATTTT
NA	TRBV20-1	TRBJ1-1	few	CSARDPGFGAFF	TGCAGTGCTAGAGATCCTGGGTTTGGGGCTTTCTTT
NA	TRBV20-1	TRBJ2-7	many	CSANGGRLEQYF	TGCAGTGCTAACGGTGGCCGTCTCGAGCAGTACTTC
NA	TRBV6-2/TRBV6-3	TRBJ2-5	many	CASSHAGTSRETQYF	TGTGCCAGCAGCCACGCCGGGACCTCTCGTGAGACCCAGTACTTC
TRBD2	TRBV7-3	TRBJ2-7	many	CASSFSGGAYEQYF	TGTGCCAGCAGTTTTAGCGGGGGAGCCTACGAGCAGTACTTC
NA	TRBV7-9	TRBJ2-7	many	CASSSPGQGNYEQYF	TGTGCCAGCAGCTCCCCGGGACAAGGGAACTACGAGCAGTACTTC
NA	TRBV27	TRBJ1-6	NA	CASSPRRGASYNSPLHF	TGTGCCAGCAGTCCCAGGCGAGGGGCCTCCTATAATTCACCCCTCCACTTT
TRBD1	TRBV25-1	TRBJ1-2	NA	CASSVPGQDAGYTF	TGTGCCAGCAGTGTGCCGGGACAGGACGCGGGCTACACCTTC
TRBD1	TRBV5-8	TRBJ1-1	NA	CASSWDRGAFF	TGTGCCAGCAGCTGGGACAGAGGAGCTTTCTTT
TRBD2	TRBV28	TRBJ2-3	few	CATDSGSPDTQYF	TGTGCCACCGATAGCGGGAGCCCAGATACGCAGTATTTT
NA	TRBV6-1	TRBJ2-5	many	CASSPPRRAGYQETQYF	TGTGCCAGCAGTCCGCCTCGCAGGGCTGGGTACCAAGAGACCCAGTACTTC
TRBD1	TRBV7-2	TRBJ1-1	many	CASSLTRGQIYTEAFF	TGTGCCAGCAGCTTAACCCGGGGACAGATATACACTGAAGCTTTCTTT
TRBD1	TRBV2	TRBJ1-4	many	CASRGTGGKSEKLFF	TGTGCCAGCAGAGGGACAGGGGGCAAGAGTGAAAAACTGTTTTTT
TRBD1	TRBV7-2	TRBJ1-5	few	CASTQGANQPQHF	TGTGCCAGCACGCAGGGGGCGAATCAGCCCCAGCATTTT
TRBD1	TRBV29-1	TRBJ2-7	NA	CSVEDRRTYEQYF	TGCAGCGTGGAGGACAGGCGGACCTACGAGCAGTACTTC
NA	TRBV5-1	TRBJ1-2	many	CASSFSWGDYGYTF	TGCGCCAGCAGCTTCTCGTGGGGAGACTATGGCTACACCTTC
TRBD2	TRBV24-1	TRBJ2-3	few	CATSEAGGARDTQYF	TGTGCCACCAGTGAAGCGGGGGGGGCGCGAGATACGCAGTATTTT
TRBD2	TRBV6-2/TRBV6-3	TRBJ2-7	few	CASSYSNKAGGIYEQYF	TGTGCCAGCAGTTACTCGAATAAAGCGGGAGGGATCTACGAGCAGTACTTC
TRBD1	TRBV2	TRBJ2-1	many	CASSWTGPNEQFF	TGTGCCAGCAGTTGGACAGGCCCCAATGAGCAGTTCTTC
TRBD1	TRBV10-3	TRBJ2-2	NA	CAISSGTGGASGELFF	TGTGCCATCAGTTCCGGGACAGGGGGCGCATCCGGGGAGCTGTTTTTT